A selection of T cell receptor beta chains follows, all from one sample in a study of T cells in Graves' hyperthyroidism and ophthalmopathy. MiXCR, run by TCRdb on the multiplex PCR reads, gives a single entry per CDR3 protein. Found here are over 500,000 distinct CDR3 sequences, roughly 17% of them singletons; the top ten hold approximately 15%. Input material: blood. Source of these receptors: a woman between 18 and 29 years old with Graves' ophthalmopathy. CDR3s leave out the opening cysteine and the closing phenylalanine or tryptophan.

v_gene | CDR3aa
TRBV7-8 | ASSLTGTIIFNQPQH
TRBV5-1 | ASSFVWTGGTEAF
TRBV5-1 | ASSAGARVDTQY
TRBV7-6 | ASSPGTELYEKLF
TRBV10-3 | AIRPGGRAGTDTQY
TRBV7-8 | ASSTSFAGYGEQY
TRBV27 | ASSLSGTGTEAF
TRBV11-2 | ASSLGDGIIEAF
TRBV5-1 | ASSLSGAFTDTQY
TRBV6-5 | ASSSSLTGEQY
TRBV30 | AWGTTGNQPQH
TRBV29-1 | SVGGSGTTGELF
TRBV15 | ATSSGGLVTGELF
TRBV20-1 | SAPIRQGALDSNQPQH
TRBV5-1 | ASSPTGTGVNEQY
TRBV3-1 | ASSQDIQSYEQY
TRBV7-3 | ASSLTLGSTSGRFHNEQF
TRBV4-1 | ASSLTLGEKLF
TRBV11-1 | ASSQEAPTYASPYEQY
TRBV5-1 | ASSGTGLEQY
TRBV24-1 | ATSDSGQGEQPQH
TRBV3-1 | ASSQRDSTYGYT
TRBV7-3 | ASSLVSGPMNTGELF
TRBV6-1 | ASSLTSGGTYEQY
TRBV29-1 | SVEGLAGMNEQF
TRBV12-3/TRBV12-4 | ASTLGGGAGTGELF
TRBV18 | ASSPQSGRMNTEAF